The T cell receptor (beta chain) under discussion was sequenced for a study of shared clonotypes between healthy human individuals. V shed 3 bases and J shed 6 bases, with 12 bases lying between them. Germline assignment: CDR1 WNHNN and CDR2 SYGVQD (reference sequence). CDR3 length: 14 residues. Libraries were prepared by immunoSEQ multiplex PCR; TCRdb keeps only in-frame clonotypes and omits some of them. The sample includes roughly 380,000 clones, around 96% seen only once; the top ten take about 0.32%. J is TRBJ2-1 and V is TRBV10-1; tentative D call: TRBD2 (5 bases). The receptor was isolated from a young man in good health. Material for sequencing was memory CD8+ T cells sorted from blood. The subset: CD45RO+ cells pooled with CCR7-negative TemRA cells. The CDR3 DNA sequence: TGCGCCAGCAGTGAATCTACTAGTCTCAATGAGCAGTTCTTC. Translation gives CASSESTSLNEQFF.